This TCR beta chain was observed in a study of blood T cell repertoires in COVID-19. Here immunoSEQ multiplex PCR was the method, and the copy in TCRdb shows in-frame clones only, minus some. Counted here are about 150,000 clones, 85% occurring once; the ten biggest clones make up around 6.2%. Specimen: PBMCs or T cells enriched from blood (not recorded which). This TCR was sampled from a woman aged 35 to 49 who had recovered from COVID-19.

The DNA for the CDR3 is TGTGCCAGCAGCTCCCGACAGGGGAACACCATATATTTT. The encoded protein is CASSSRQGNTIYF. The rearrangement joins TRBV7-2 to TRBJ1-3, with 8 bases lining up with TRBD1. This CDR3 comprises 13 residues. Per germline, CDR1 SGHTA and CDR2 FQGNSA. Losses at the gene ends were 4 bases for V and 7 bases for J; bases not matched to a gene: 3.